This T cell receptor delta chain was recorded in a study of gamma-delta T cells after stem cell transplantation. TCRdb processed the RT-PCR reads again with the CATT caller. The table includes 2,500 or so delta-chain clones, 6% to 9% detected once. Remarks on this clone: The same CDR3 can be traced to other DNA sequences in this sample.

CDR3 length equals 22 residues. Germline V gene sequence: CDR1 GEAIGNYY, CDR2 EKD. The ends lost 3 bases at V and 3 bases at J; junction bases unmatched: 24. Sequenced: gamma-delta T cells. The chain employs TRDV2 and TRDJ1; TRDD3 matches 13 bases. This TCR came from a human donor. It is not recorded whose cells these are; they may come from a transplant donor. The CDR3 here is CACDPLSAGDVLGDTRSDKLIF. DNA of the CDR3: TGTGCCTGTGACCCCTTGTCTGCCGGAGACGTACTGGGGGATACGCGTTCCGATAAACTCATCTTT.